A selection of T cell receptor beta chains follows, all from one sample in a study of cytomegalovirus exposure and HLA in healthy donors. Data came from immunoSEQ multiplex PCR; TCRdb stores just in-frame clones and leaves some out. Of approximately 140,000 clones listed, 70% to 80% are singletons. The specimen sequenced was PBMCs. Receptors originate from a man aged 40-55 years in good health and CMV-seropositive. Each CDR3 is given with its conserved first and last residue. D genes are given only for firm matches. The listing skips clone size in some rows; elsewhere it reads once, few, many or a size class.

clone size,J gene,D gene,V gene,CDR3 DNA,CDR3 protein
.,TRBJ1-4,.,TRBV5-1,TGCGCCAGCAGCTTGGGCCCAGCAACTAATGAAAAACTGTTTTTT,CASSLGPATNEKLFF
.,TRBJ1-5,.,TRBV6-5,TGTGCCAGCAGGCCCGACAGGTACAATCAGCCCCAGCATTTT,CASRPDRYNQPQHF
once,TRBJ2-1,.,TRBV11-1,TGTGCCAGCAGCCGAATGAGCATACTGTTGAATGAGCAGTTCTTC,CASSRMSILLNEQFF
.,TRBJ1-6,.,TRBV2,TGTGCCAGCAGTGACCTAGGGGGGGCCCTAAATTCACCCCTCCACTTT,CASSDLGGALNSPLHF
once,TRBJ2-6,TRBD1,TRBV18,TGTGCCAGCTCACCACCAGGGACAGCTAGAGGGGCCAACGTCCTGACTTTC,CASSPPGTARGANVLTF
.,TRBJ2-2,.,TRBV7-9,TGTGCCAGCACCGAAGGCGGGACCTCCCCGGGGGAGCTGTTTTTT,CASTEGGTSPGELFF
few,TRBJ1-2,.,TRBV19,TGTGCCAGTAGTATAAATGAGGCGGCTCGCTACACCTTC,CASSINEAARYTF
once,TRBJ1-2,TRBD1,TRBV5-5,TGTGCCAGCAGCTCATATGGGCGTGGACAGGAGGGATATGGCTACACCTTC,CASSSYGRGQEGYGYTF
few,TRBJ1-5,TRBD1,TRBV7-8,TGTGCCAGCAGCTTAGCGGACGGACAGGGCGGTCAGCCCCAGCATTTT,CASSLADGQGGQPQHF
.,TRBJ2-1,.,TRBV4-2,TGTGCCAGCAGCCCCGGAGGGGCTAATAATTTTTTTCGGGGTGAGCAGTTCTTC,CASSPGGANNFFRGEQFF
few,TRBJ2-3,TRBD2,TRBV7-9,TGTGCCAGCAGCTTAGGAGGACTAGCGGGAGGGACAGATACGCAGTATTTT,CASSLGGLAGGTDTQYF
.,TRBJ1-1,.,TRBV25-1,TGTGCCAGCGACAGGAATGGTGAAGCTTTCTTT,CASDRNGEAFF
few,TRBJ1-2,.,TRBV18,TGTGCCAGCTCACCTAAAACAGGGAACTATGGCTACACCTTC,CASSPKTGNYGYTF
few,TRBJ2-5,TRBD2,TRBV11-2,TGTGCCAGCAGCTTAGGCCCGGGACTAGCGCAGCAAGAGACCCAGTACTTC,CASSLGPGLAQQETQYF
.,TRBJ1-2,.,TRBV25-1,TGTGCCAGCAGTTCATCGCACAGGGCGCATGGCTACACCTTC,CASSSSHRAHGYTF
.,TRBJ1-2,TRBD1,TRBV5-6,TGTGCCAGCAGCTCGGGGGGGACAGGGGGCTATGGCTACACCTTC,CASSSGGTGGYGYTF
.,TRBJ2-7,TRBD2,TRBV5-1,TGCGCCAGCAGCATTAGCGGGAACTCCTACGAGCAGTACTTC,CASSISGNSYEQYF